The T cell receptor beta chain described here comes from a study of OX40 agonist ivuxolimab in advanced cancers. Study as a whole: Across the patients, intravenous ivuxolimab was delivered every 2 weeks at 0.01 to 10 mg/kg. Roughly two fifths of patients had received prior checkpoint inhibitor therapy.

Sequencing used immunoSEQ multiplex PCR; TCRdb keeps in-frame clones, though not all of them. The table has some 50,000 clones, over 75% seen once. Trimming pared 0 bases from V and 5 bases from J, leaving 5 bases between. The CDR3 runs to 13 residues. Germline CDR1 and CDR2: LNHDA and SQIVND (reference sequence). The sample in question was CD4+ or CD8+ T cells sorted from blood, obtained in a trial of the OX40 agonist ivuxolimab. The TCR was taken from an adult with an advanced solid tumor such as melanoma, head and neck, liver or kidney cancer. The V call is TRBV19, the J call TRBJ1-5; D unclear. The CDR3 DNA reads TGTGCCAGTAGTATAGACCCCTATCAGCCCCAGCATTTT. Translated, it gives CASSIDPYQPQHF.